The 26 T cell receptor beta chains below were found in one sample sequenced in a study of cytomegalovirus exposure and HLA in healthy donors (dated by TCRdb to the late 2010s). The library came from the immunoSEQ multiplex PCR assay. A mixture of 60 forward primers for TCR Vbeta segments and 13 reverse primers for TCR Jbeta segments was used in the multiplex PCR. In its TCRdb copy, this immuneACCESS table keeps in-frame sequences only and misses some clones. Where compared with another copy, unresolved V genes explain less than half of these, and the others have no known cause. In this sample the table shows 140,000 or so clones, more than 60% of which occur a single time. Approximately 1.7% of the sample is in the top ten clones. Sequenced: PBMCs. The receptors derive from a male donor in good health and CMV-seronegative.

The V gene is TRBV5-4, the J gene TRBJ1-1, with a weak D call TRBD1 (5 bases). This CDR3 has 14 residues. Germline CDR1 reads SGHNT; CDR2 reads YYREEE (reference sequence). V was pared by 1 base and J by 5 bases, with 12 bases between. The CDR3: CASSLWGGGTEAFF. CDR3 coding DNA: TGTGCCAGCAGCTTGTGGGGGGGAGGAACTGAAGCTTTCTTT.

CDR3 region: CSVDNHSYNEQFF. The CDR3 bases are TGCAGCGTTGACAATCACTCCTACAATGAGCAGTTCTTC. V usage is TRBV29-1 and J usage is TRBJ2-1; no firm D call. The CDR3 sequence is 13 residues long. V was shortened by 3 bases and J by 0 bases, with 6 bases between the two germline ends. Per the germline V gene, CDR1 is SQVTM and CDR2 is ANQGSEA.

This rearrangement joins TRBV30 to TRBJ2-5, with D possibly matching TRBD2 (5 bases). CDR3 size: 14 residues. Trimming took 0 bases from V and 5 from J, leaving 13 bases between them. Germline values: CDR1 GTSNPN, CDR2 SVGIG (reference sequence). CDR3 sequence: CAWSVRGMPETQYF. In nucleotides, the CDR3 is TGTGCCTGGAGTGTACGAGGGATGCCCGAGACCCAGTACTTC.

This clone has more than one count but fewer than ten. The CDR3 nucleotides are TGTGCCAGCTCCTCTTTATTGGGCGGAAACACCATATATTTT. Translated, it gives CASSSLLGGNTIYF. The genes are TRBV28 and TRBJ1-3; no firm D call. The CDR3 has 14 amino acids. With 8 bases removed from V and 4 bases from J, the gap between germline ends came to 15 bases. Germline CDR1 reads MDHEN; CDR2 reads SYDVKM.

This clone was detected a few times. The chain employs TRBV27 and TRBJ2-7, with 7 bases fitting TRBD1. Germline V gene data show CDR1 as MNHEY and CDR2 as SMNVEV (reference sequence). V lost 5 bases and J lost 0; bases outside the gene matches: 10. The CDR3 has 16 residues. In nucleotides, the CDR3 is TGTGCCAGCAGTACGAAGCAGGGGGTTTTCTCCTACGAGCAGTACTTC. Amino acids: CASSTKQGVFSYEQYF.

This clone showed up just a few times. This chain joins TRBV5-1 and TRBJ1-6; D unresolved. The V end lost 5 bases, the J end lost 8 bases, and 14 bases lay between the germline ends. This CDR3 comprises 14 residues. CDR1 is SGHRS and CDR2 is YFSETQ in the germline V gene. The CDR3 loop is CASSSDPRDSPLHF. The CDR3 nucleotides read TGCGCCAGCAGTTCCGACCCGCGGGATTCACCCCTCCACTTT. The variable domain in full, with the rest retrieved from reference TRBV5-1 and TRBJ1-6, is KAGVTQTPRYLIKTRGQQVTLSCSPISGHRSVSWYQQTPGQGLQFLFEYFSETQRNKGNFPGRFSGRQFSNSRSEMNVSTLELGDSALYLCASSSDPRDSPLHFGNGTRLTVT.

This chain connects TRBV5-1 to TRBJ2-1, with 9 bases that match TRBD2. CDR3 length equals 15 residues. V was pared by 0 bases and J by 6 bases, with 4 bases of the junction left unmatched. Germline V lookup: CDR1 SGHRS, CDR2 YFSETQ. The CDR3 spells CASSLGGLAPNEQFF. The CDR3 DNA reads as TGCGCCAGCAGCTTGGGGGGACTAGCCCCCAATGAGCAGTTCTTC.

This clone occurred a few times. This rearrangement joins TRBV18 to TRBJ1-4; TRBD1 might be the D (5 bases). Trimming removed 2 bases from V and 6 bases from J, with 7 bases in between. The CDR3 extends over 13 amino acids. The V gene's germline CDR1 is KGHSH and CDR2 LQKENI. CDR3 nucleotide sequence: TGTGCCAGCTCACCAGGAGGGGATGAAAAACTGTTTTTT. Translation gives CASSPGGDEKLFF. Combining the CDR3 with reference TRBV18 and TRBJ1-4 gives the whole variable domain NAGVMQNPRHLVRRRGQEARLRCSPMKGHSHVYWYRQLPEEGLKFMVYLQKENIIDESGMPKERFSAEFPKEGPSILRIQQVVRGDSAAYFCASSPGGDEKLFFGSGTQLSVL.

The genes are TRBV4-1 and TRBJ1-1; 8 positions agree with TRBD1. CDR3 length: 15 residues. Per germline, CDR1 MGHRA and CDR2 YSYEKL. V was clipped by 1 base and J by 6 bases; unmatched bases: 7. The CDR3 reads CASSQATGGDPEAFF. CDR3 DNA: TGCGCCAGCAGCCAAGCCACAGGGGGGGACCCTGAAGCTTTCTTT.

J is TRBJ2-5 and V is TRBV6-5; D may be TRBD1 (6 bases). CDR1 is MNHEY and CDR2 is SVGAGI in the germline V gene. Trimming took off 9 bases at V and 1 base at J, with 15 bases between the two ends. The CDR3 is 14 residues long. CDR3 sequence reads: CASGSGTLQETQYF. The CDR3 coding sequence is TGTGCCAGTGGCTCCGGGACACTCCAAGAGACCCAGTACTTC.

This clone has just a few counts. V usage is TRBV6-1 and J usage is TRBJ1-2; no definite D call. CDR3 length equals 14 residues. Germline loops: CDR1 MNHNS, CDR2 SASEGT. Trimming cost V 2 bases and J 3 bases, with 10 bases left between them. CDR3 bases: TGTGCCAGCAGTGAACCCCCAGGCTACTATGGCTACACCTTC. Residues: CASSEPPGYYGYTF.

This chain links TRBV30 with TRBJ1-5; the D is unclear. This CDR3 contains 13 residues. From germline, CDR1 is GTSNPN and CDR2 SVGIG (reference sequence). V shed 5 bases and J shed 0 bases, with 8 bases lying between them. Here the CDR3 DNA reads TGTGCCTGGCGACTGAATAGCAATCAGCCCCAGCATTTT. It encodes CAWRLNSNQPQHF.

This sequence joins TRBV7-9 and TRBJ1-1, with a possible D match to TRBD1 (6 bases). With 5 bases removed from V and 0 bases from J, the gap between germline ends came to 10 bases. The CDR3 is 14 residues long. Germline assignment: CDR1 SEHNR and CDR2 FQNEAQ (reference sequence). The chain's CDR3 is CASSITGMNTEAFF. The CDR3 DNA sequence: TGTGCCAGCAGCATCACAGGGATGAACACTGAAGCTTTCTTT. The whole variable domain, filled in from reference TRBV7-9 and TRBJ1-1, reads DTGVSQNPRHKITKRGQNVTFRCDPISEHNRLYWYRQTLGQGPEFLTYFQNEAQLEKSRLLSDRFSAERPKGSFSTLEIQRTEQGDSAMYLCASSITGMNTEAFFGQGTRLTVV.

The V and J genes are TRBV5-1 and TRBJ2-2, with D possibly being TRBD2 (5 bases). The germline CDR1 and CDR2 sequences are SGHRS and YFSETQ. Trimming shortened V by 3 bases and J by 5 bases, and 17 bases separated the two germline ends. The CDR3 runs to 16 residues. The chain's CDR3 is CASSSWASLGTGELFF. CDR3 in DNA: TGCGCCAGCAGCTCATGGGCTAGCCTGGGGACCGGGGAGCTGTTTTTT.

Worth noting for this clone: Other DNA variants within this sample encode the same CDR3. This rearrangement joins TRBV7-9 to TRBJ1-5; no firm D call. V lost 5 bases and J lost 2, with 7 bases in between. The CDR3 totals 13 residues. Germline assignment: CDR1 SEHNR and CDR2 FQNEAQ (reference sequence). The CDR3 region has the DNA TGTGCCAGCAGCCCAGGTGGCAATCAGCCCCAGCATTTT. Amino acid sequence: CASSPGGNQPQHF.

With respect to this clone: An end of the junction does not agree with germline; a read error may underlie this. CDR3 coding DNA: TGTTCCAGCAGCGTAGCGGGGGGTGTCTACGAGCAGTACTTC. Its protein product is CSSSVAGGVYEQYF. This sequence joins TRBV7-9 and TRBJ2-7; TRBD2 agrees at 10 bases. Germline V gene lookup returns CDR1 SEHNR and CDR2 FQNEAQ (reference sequence). The length of the CDR3 is 14 residues.

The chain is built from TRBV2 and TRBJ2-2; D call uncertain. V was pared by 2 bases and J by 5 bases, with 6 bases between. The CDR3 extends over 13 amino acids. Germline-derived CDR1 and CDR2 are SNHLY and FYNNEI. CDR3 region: CASSERLTGELFF. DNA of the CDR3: TGTGCCAGCAGTGAACGGTTGACCGGGGAGCTGTTTTTT.

Here the CDR3 reads CATSRDRGLGIPYEQYF. Here the CDR3 DNA reads TGTGCCACCAGCAGAGATAGGGGACTAGGTATCCCCTACGAGCAGTACTTC. V is TRBV15 and J is TRBJ2-7; 8 bases are shared with TRBD2. The CDR3 length is 17 residues. Unmatched junction bases numbered 9, after V lost 0 bases and J lost 2 bases. CDR1 is LNHNV and CDR2 is YYDKDF in the germline V gene (reference sequence).

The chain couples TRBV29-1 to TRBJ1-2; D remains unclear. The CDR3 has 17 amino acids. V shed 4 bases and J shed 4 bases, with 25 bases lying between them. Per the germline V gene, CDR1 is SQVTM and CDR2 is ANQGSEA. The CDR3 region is CSVAPPVLERLVYGYTF. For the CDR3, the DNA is TGCAGCGTTGCTCCACCCGTCCTTGAGCGGCTAGTCTATGGCTACACCTTC.

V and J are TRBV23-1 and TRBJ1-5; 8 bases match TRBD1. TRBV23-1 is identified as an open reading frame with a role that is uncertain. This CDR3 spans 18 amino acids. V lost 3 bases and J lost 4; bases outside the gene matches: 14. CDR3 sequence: CASSHLPGQGSRNQPQHF. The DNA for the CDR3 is TGCGCCAGCAGTCATCTTCCAGGACAGGGCTCCCGAAATCAGCCCCAGCATTTT.

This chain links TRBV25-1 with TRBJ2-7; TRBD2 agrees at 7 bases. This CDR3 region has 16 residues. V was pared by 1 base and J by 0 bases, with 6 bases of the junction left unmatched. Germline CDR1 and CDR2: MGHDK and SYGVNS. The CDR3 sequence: CASSEWGASGSYEQYF. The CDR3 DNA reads TGTGCCAGCAGTGAATGGGGCGCTAGCGGCTCCTACGAGCAGTACTTC.

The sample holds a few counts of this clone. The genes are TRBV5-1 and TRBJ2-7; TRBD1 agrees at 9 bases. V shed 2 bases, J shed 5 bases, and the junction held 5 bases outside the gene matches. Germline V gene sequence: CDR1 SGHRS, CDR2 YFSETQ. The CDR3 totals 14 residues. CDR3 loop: CASSFETGGNEQYF. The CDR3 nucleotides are TGCGCCAGCAGCTTTGAAACAGGGGGCAACGAGCAGTACTTC.

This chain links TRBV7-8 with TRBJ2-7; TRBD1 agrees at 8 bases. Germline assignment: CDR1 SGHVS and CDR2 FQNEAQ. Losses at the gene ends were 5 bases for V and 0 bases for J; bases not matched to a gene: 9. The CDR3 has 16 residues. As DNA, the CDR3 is TGTGCCAGCAGCCTATCGGGACAGGTTAGCTCCTACGAGCAGTACTTC. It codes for CASSLSGQVSSYEQYF.

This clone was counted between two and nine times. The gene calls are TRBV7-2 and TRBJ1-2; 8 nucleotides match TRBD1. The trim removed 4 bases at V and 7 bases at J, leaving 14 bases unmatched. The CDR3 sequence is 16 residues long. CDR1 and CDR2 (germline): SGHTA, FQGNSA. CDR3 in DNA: TGTGCCAGCAGCTCGGCGCCCGGGACAGGAGTCGGTGGCTACACCTTC. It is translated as CASSSAPGTGVGGYTF.

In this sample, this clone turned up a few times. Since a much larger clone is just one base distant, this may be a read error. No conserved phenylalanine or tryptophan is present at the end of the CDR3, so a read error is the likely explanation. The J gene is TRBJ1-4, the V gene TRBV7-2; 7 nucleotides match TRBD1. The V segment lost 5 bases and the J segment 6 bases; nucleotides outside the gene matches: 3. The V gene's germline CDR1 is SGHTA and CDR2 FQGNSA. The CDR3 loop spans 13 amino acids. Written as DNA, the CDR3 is TGTGCCAGCAGCAGGGGGCGGGATGAAAAACTGTTTTTG. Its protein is CASSRGRDEKLFL.

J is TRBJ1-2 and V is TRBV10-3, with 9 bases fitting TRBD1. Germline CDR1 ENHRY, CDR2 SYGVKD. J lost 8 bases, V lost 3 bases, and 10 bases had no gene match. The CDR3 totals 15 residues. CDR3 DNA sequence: TGTGCCATCAGTGACAGGGACAGGGCTATCAAGGGCTACACCTTC. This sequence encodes CAISDRDRAIKGYTF.